This T cell receptor beta chain was observed in a study of blood T cell repertoires in COVID-19. Overall study context: The United States, Italy and Spain were the sources of the acute and convalescent COVID-19 samples.

The V end was cut by 5 bases, the J end by 5 bases, with 15 bases between. Per the germline V gene, CDR1 is PRHDT and CDR2 is FYEKMQ (reference sequence). The CDR3 sequence is 14 residues long. Authors' methods: By means of reference gene primer amplification, nucleated cell counts were estimated. Clones were read by immunoSEQ multiplex PCR, and TCRdb kept only the in-frame ones, dropping some. From that table come the V and J calls and clone size; the DNA was used to work out D and trimming. The sample lists roughly 260,000 clones; around 89% were seen once. This chain joins TRBV13 and TRBJ1-1; possibly TRBD1 for D (6 bases). The sample was peripheral blood. The TCR comes from a man in his 60s who had recovered from COVID-19. This CDR3 reads CASSTRGGITEAFF. Here the CDR3 DNA reads TGTGCCAGCAGCACGAGAGGGGGTATAACTGAAGCTTTCTTT.